The clone carrying this TCR beta chain appeared a single time. The source of the sample is a study of blood T cell repertoires in COVID-19. Method: immunoSEQ multiplex PCR; TCRdb's copy keeps in-frame clones and lacks some. The data contain 120,000 or so clones, 74% of them seen just once; the ten biggest clones take up more than 5.5%. This CDR3 has 14 residues. Per germline, CDR1 SGHNT and CDR2 YENEEA. V lost 5 bases to trimming and J lost 5 bases, with 10 bases between them. The clonotype originates from a man aged 60-69 years with acute or convalescent COVID-19. The material sequenced was peripheral blood. This rearrangement joins TRBV11-3 to TRBJ2-6, with D possibly being TRBD1 (6 bases). CDR3: CASSTGSWANVLTF. In nucleotides, the CDR3 is TGTGCCAGCAGCACAGGGTCGTGGGCCAACGTCCTGACTTTC.